This T cell receptor (beta chain) comes out of a study of blood T cell repertoires in COVID-19. Background on the study: Sites in the United States, Italy and Spain provided acute and convalescent COVID-19 samples. T cells, B-cell-depleted T cells, or PBMCs provided the cDNA or gDNA that served as material.

Original data processing: Reference gene primer amplification in the assay estimated nucleated cell counts. Clones were read by immunoSEQ multiplex PCR, and TCRdb kept only the in-frame ones, dropping some. That table is the source of V, J and clone size, and D and trimming were worked out from the DNA. The sample has some 200,000 clones, 84% seen once. Germline V gene data show CDR1 as MNHEY and CDR2 as SVGAGI. V gave up 6 bases and J gave up 2 bases, with 12 bases separating them. The CDR3 spans 14 residues. The chain couples TRBV6-5 to TRBJ2-3; TRBD2 might be the D (5 bases). The receptor comes from a woman between 45 and 60 years old with active or convalescent COVID-19. The sequenced sample consisted of peripheral blood. The CDR3 here is CASSLAMPTDTQYF. CDR3 in DNA: TGTGCCAGCAGCCTAGCTATGCCCACAGATACGCAGTATTTT.